This is a list of T cell receptor beta chains from one sample in a study of T cell repertoires in cytomegalovirus infection. TCRdb reprocessed the reads with MiXCR, giving one entry per CDR3 protein. The table shows 750,000 to 950,000 distinct CDR3 sequences, with 29% occurring only once. These receptors' antigens are unknown. The sample in question was cultured CD8+ T cells from PBMCs, obtained from culture after CMV antigen stimulation. The receptors derive from a human donor in good health (CMV status not recorded). Some clones in this sample may be carry-over from other donors' samples. The conserved cysteine and the conserved F or W are not part of the CDR3 here. Fields, in order: J gene, clone size, V gene, CDR3 protein. Some rows have no size entry. The others give once, few or many, or a class for an expanded clone.

J: TRBJ1-1
size: .
V: TRBV6-1
CDR3: ASSFGQGARNTEAF

J: TRBJ1-1
size: few
V: TRBV7-6
CDR3: ASSFQGGGEAF

J: TRBJ2-6
size: .
V: TRBV27
CDR3: ASSLNRGDGANVLT

J: TRBJ2-7
size: .
V: TRBV20-1
CDR3: SANNPDGYEQY

J: TRBJ2-3
size: many
V: TRBV27
CDR3: ASSFGSTDTQY

J: TRBJ1-1
size: .
V: TRBV5-6
CDR3: ASSLGGRFTEAF

J: TRBJ2-5
size: .
V: TRBV3-1
CDR3: ASSQESLAGLQETQY

J: TRBJ2-2
size: .
V: TRBV24-1
CDR3: ATSDPGRDELF

J: TRBJ2-5
size: .
V: TRBV29-1
CDR3: SSGLAGTQETQY

J: TRBJ2-3
size: .
V: TRBV12-3/TRBV12-4
CDR3: ASSLQRGENKDTQY

J: TRBJ2-1
size: .
V: TRBV7-2
CDR3: ASSRDKRGCHNEQF

J: TRBJ1-2
size: .
V: TRBV7-9
CDR3: ASSLAGGLGYGYT